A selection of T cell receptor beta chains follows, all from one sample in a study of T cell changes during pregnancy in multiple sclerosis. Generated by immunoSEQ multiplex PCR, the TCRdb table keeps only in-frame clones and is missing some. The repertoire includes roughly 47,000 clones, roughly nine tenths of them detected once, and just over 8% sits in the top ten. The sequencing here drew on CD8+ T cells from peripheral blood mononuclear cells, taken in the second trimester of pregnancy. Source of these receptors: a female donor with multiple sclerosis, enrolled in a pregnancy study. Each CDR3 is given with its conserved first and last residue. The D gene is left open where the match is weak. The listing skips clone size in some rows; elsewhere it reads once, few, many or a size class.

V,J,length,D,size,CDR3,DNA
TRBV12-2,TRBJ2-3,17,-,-,CASRLAEGTGVTDTQYF,TGTGCAAGTCGCTTAGCGGAGGGGACAGGGGTGACAGATACGCAGTATTTT
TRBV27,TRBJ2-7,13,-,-,CASSLGPVGEQYF,TGTGCCAGCAGTTTGGGCCCGGTGGGCGAGCAGTACTTC
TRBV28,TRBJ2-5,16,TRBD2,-,CASSPPPSGVKETQYF,TGTGCCAGCAGTCCCCCCCCTAGCGGGGTGAAAGAGACCCAGTACTTC
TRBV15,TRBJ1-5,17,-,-,CATSRERGGRSNQPQHF,TGTGCCACCAGCAGAGAGAGGGGGGGGCGAAGCAATCAGCCCCAGCATTTT
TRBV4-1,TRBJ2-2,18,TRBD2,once,CASSQDPLAGVITGELFF,TGCGCCAGCAGCCAAGATCCACTAGCGGGAGTTATAACGGGGGAGCTGTTTTTT
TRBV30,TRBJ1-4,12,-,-,CAWSVQVEKLFF,TGTGCCTGGAGTGTACAGGTGGAAAAACTGTTTTTT
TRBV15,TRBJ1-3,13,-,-,CATSRDRVDTIYF,TGTGCCACCAGCAGAGATCGAGTAGACACCATATATTTT
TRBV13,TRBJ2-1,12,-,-,CASSSGSNEQFF,TGTGCCAGCAGTTCGGGAAGCAATGAGCAGTTCTTC
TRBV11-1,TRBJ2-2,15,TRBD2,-,CASSLVAGNTGELFF,TGTGCCAGCAGCTTAGTAGCGGGGAACACCGGGGAGCTGTTTTTT
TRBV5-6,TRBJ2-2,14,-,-,CASSLGAYTGELFF,TGTGCCAGCAGCTTGGGGGCCTACACCGGGGAGCTGTTTTTT
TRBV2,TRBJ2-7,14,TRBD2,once,CASSGLAGRHEQYF,TGTGCCAGCAGTGGGCTAGCGGGAAGGCACGAGCAGTACTTC
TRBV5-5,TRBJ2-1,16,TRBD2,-,CASSLPTGGSDNEQFF,TGTGCCAGCAGCTTGCCAACGGGGGGATCCGACAATGAGCAGTTCTTC
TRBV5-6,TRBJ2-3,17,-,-,CASSLLPGWGDTDTQYF,TGTGCCAGCAGCTTGCTCCCAGGGTGGGGGGACACAGATACGCAGTATTTT
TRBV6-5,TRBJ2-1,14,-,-,CASSRSTEYNEQFF,TGTGCCAGCAGTCGATCTACAGAGTACAATGAGCAGTTCTTC
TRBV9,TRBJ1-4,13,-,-,CASSEGGGGELFF,TGTGCCAGCAGCGAAGGCGGAGGGGGGGAACTGTTTTTT
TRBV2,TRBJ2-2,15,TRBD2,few,CASSQGTSEPGELFF,TGTGCCAGCAGCCAGGGCACTAGCGAGCCCGGGGAGCTGTTTTTT
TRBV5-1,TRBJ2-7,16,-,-,CASSLDGGTRSYEQYF,TGCGCCAGCAGCTTGGATGGCGGGACTCGCTCCTACGAGCAGTACTTC
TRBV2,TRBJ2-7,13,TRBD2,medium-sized,CASRDGLAGEQYF,TGTGCCAGCAGAGACGGACTAGCAGGCGAGCAGTACTTC